Below are 5 T cell receptor beta chains sequenced from a single sample in a study of shared clonotypes between healthy human individuals. The repertoire was sequenced with immunoSEQ multiplex PCR; TCRdb's copy has only in-frame clones and lacks some. The sample includes roughly 1,100,000 clones, approximately 72% of them seen just once. Sequencing was done on a sample of memory CD4+ T cells sorted from blood. Subset described: CD45RA-negative fraction. The origin of the receptors is a man younger than 35 in good health.

This rearrangement joins TRBV18 to TRBJ1-4; D is uncertain. V lost 0 bases and J 7 bases, leaving 9 bases between the germline ends. CDR3 length: 14 residues. Germline CDR1 reads KGHSH; CDR2 reads LQKENI. This chain's CDR3 is CASSPPDQIEKLFF. CDR3 nucleotides: TGTGCCAGCTCACCACCCGACCAGATTGAAAAACTGTTTTTT.

This clone showed up just a few times. The rearrangement links TRBV7-9 to TRBJ1-6, with D hard to call. The CDR3 extends over 15 amino acids. The germline gives CDR1 SEHNR, CDR2 FQNEAQ (reference sequence). V gave up 5 bases and J gave up 3 bases, with 11 bases separating them. DNA of the CDR3: TGTGCCAGCAGCAGTGGGTACGGCTATAATTCACCCCTCCACTTT. It is translated as CASSSGYGYNSPLHF.

CDR3 in amino acids: CASSSTRGVSEKLFF. CDR3 DNA sequence: TGTGCCAGCAGTTCCACGCGAGGGGTCAGTGAAAAACTGTTTTTT. V usage is TRBV6-5 and J usage is TRBJ1-4; TRBD1 might be the D (5 bases). CDR1 is MNHEY and CDR2 is SVGAGI in the germline V gene. V dropped 4 bases and J dropped 7 bases, with 16 bases sitting between them. This CDR3 is built from 15 residues.

V and J are TRBV18 and TRBJ2-7, with TRBD2 matching over 8 bases. The CDR3 has 17 amino acids. The J segment lost 2 bases and the V segment lost 0 bases, leaving 9 bases of the junction unmatched. Germline CDR1 is KGHSH and CDR2 is LQKENI. DNA of the CDR3: TGTGCCAGCTCACCACCGGGGACTAGAGTGGCCCCCTACGAGCAGTACTTC. It codes for CASSPPGTRVAPYEQYF.

V is TRBV30 and J is TRBJ1-2; 7 positions agree with TRBD1. In germline, CDR1 is GTSNPN, CDR2 SVGIG (reference sequence). This CDR3 spans 13 amino acids. Trimming at V came to 4 bases and at J to 4 bases, leaving 6 bases not matched to a gene. The CDR3 here is CAWMGQKVYGYTF. The CDR3 DNA reads as TGTGCCTGGATGGGACAGAAAGTCTATGGCTACACCTTC.